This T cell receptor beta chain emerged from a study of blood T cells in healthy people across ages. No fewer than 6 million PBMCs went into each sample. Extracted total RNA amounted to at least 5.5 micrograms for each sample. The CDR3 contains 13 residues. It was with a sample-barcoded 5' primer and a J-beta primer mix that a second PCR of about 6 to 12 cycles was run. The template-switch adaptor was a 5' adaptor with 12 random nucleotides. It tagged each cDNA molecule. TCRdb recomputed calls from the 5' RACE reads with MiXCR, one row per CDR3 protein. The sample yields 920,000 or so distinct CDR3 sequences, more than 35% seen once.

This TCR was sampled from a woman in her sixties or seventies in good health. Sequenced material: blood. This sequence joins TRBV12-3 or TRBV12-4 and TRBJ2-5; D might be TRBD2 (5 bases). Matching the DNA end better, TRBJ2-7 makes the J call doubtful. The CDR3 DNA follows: TGTGCCAGCAGTTTAGCGGGCGGGTTCGAGCAGTACTTC. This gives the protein CASSLAGGFEQYF.